The 18 T cell receptor beta chains below all came from one sample that was sequenced in a study of Tregs in tolerant kidney transplant recipients. Sequencing used immunoSEQ multiplex PCR; TCRdb keeps in-frame clones, though not all of them. The sample consists of 90,000 or so clones, under 95% of them appearing once. Related graft donors supplied nonmyeloablative bone marrow transplants, and mixed chimerism was transient. Specimen: CD4+ T cells from blood (PBMCs), collected 12 months after the transplant. Receptors originate from a human patient who received a combined kidney and bone marrow transplant. The T cells may come from the graft donor.

The chain couples TRBV4-1 to TRBJ1-4; a weak D match, TRBD1 (6 bases). V was pared by 5 bases and J by 5 bases, with 15 bases between. The CDR3 has 15 amino acids. Germline V gene lookup returns CDR1 MGHRA and CDR2 YSYEKL. CDR3 nucleotide sequence: TGCGCCAGCAGCTCCTGGGGGACACAGAATGAAAAACTGTTTTTT. Translation gives CASSSWGTQNEKLFF.

The chain is built from TRBV7-2 and TRBJ2-5; 10 bases are shared with TRBD2. Trimming at V came to 4 bases and at J to 5 bases, leaving 7 bases not matched to a gene. Germline CDR1 and CDR2: SGHTA and FQGNSA. The CDR3 totals 15 residues. As DNA, the CDR3 is TGTGCCAGCAGCTCCAGCGGGGGGGCCGGGGAGACCCAGTACTTC. It encodes CASSSSGGAGETQYF.

The chain uses TRBV28 and TRBJ1-6; TRBD1 is a possible D gene (6 bases). Germline V lookup: CDR1 MDHEN, CDR2 SYDVKM. The CDR3 spans 21 residues. The ends were cut back, 3 bases at V and 0 bases at J, with 24 bases in the middle. The DNA for the CDR3 is TGTGCCAGCAGTTTTTATCCCAGACCGGGACACCCAAGCTCCTATAATTCACCCCTCCACTTT. It is translated as CASSFYPRPGHPSSYNSPLHF.

CDR3 nucleotide sequence: TGCGCCACCGCCTCCCGGGACAGGGCATTTAATGAGCAGTTCTTC. It yields the protein CATASRDRAFNEQFF. The gene calls are TRBV5-1 and TRBJ2-1; 9 bases agree with TRBD1. V trimming: 9 bases; J trimming: 7 bases; junction bases outside the gene matches: 14. CDR1 SGHRS and CDR2 YFSETQ come from the germline V gene. This CDR3 spans 15 amino acids.

The chain joins TRBV7-8 to TRBJ2-5; unclear D gene. Trimming stripped 6 bases from V and 5 bases from J, with 7 bases between. Germline CDR1 SGHVS, CDR2 FQNEAQ. CDR3 length equals 11 residues. CDR3 amino acids: CASSLKETQYF. In nucleotides, the CDR3 is TGTGCCAGCAGTCTAAAGGAGACCCAGTACTTC.

V is TRBV18 and J is TRBJ2-2, with TRBD2 as a possible D gene (5 bases). The CDR3 length is 14 residues. The germline CDR1 and CDR2 sequences are KGHSH and LQKENI. Deletions cut 3 bases from V and 6 bases from J, with 11 bases between. The CDR3 protein is CASSPISAAGELFF. The DNA of the CDR3 is TGTGCCAGCTCACCGATTAGCGCGGCCGGGGAGCTGTTTTTT. Looking up the rest from reference TRBV18 and TRBJ2-2 gives the full variable domain: NAGVMQNPRHLVRRRGQEARLRCSPMKGHSHVYWYRQLPEEGLKFMVYLQKENIIDESGMPKERFSAEFPKEGPSILRIQQVVRGDSAAYFCASSPISAAGELFFGEGSRLTVL.

The V gene is TRBV5-8, the J gene TRBJ2-5; weak D call: TRBD2 (5 bases). The CDR3 is made up of 15 amino acids. CDR1 is SGHTS, CDR2 YDEGEE, per germline. The V end lost 5 bases, the J end lost 2 bases, and 16 bases lay between the germline ends. The CDR3 loop is CASRPGWEPQETQYF. The CDR3 DNA sequence: TGTGCCAGCAGACCCGGATGGGAGCCTCAAGAGACCCAGTACTTC.

The V gene is TRBV19, the J gene TRBJ2-7; D gene uncertain. The germline V and J ends were trimmed by 3 bases and 0 bases, with 9 bases remaining between them. Germline V gene lookup returns CDR1 LNHDA and CDR2 SQIVND (reference sequence). This CDR3 comprises 14 residues. CDR3 amino acids: CASSMQAASYEQYF. Here the CDR3 DNA reads TGTGCCAGTAGTATGCAGGCCGCCTCCTACGAGCAGTACTTC.

V and J are TRBV11-2 and TRBJ2-5; 7 positions match TRBD1. The CDR3 is 13 residues long. Germline loops: CDR1 SGHAT, CDR2 FQNNGV. Trimming cost V 4 bases and J 2 bases; bases outside gene matches: 1. The CDR3 spells CASSWGQQETQYF. The CDR3 DNA reads as TGTGCCAGCAGCTGGGGACAGCAAGAGACCCAGTACTTC.

This clone is a singleton in its sample. The chain couples TRBV7-9 to TRBJ1-4; 9 nucleotides line up with TRBD1. V was clipped by 5 bases and J by 7 bases; unmatched bases: 5. The CDR3 runs 14 residues. CDR1 is SEHNR, CDR2 FQNEAQ, per germline (reference sequence). CDR3 coding DNA: TGTGCCAGCAGCCCCGGGACAGGGATTGAAAAACTGTTTTTT. Encoded protein: CASSPGTGIEKLFF.

This sequence joins TRBV4-2 and TRBJ2-3, with 9 bases lining up with TRBD2. The CDR3 length is 16 residues. The V and J ends lost 2 bases and 2 bases, in that order; junction bases with no gene match: 5. Germline V gene data show CDR1 as LGHNA and CDR2 as YNFKEQ. In nucleotides, the CDR3 is TGTGCCAGCAGCCAAAGCGGGGGGAAACCCACAGATACGCAGTATTTT. Protein product: CASSQSGGKPTDTQYF.

The V call is TRBV23-1, the J call TRBJ1-5; D not resolved. TRBV23-1 is classed as an ORF, of uncertain function. CDR3 length equals 14 residues. The germline V and J ends were trimmed by 8 bases and 0 bases, with 11 bases remaining between them. The CDR3 loop is CASPRQASNQPQHF. The CDR3, as DNA: TGCGCCAGCCCCAGGCAAGCTAGCAATCAGCCCCAGCATTTT.

The chain recombines TRBV30 with TRBJ1-2; 7 bases match TRBD1. The CDR3 covers 16 residues. Germline CDR1 is GTSNPN and CDR2 is SVGIG (reference sequence). Germline trimming cut 0 bases from V and 7 bases from J; bases unmatched to any gene: 14. CDR3 sequence reads: CAWSVGRRGSESGYTF. CDR3 nucleotide sequence: TGTGCCTGGAGTGTAGGCCGCAGGGGGTCAGAATCTGGCTACACCTTC.

The chain carries TRBV14 and TRBJ2-3, with D unclear. This CDR3 is built from 16 residues. The V gene's germline CDR1 is SGHDN and CDR2 FVKESK. V was cut by 1 base and J by 4 bases, with 15 bases left in between. CDR3 nucleotide sequence: TGTGCCAGCAGCCAAGGAGTAAGACAACGCGCAGATACGCAGTATTTT. Translated: CASSQGVRQRADTQYF.

The CDR3 DNA reads TGTGCCTGGAGTGTACGGGGACAGGGGGGTTACAATGAGCAGTTCTTC. Translated: CAWSVRGQGGYNEQFF. V is TRBV30 and J is TRBJ2-1; 11 nucleotides line up with TRBD1. V lost 0 bases to trimming and J lost 4 bases; unmatched junction nucleotides: 5. The CDR3 contains 16 residues. Germline V CDR1 and CDR2: GTSNPN, SVGIG (reference sequence). The full variable domain, rest sourced from reference TRBV30 and TRBJ2-1, is SQTIHQWPATLVQPVGSPLSLECTVEGTSNPNLYWYRQAAGRGLQLLFYSVGIGQISSEVPQNLSASRPQDRQFILSSKKLLLSDSGFYLCAWSVRGQGGYNEQFFGPGTRLTVL.

Turning to this clone: Other DNA sequences in the sample encode the same CDR3. The chain links TRBV11-3 to TRBJ1-6; the D gene is possibly TRBD1 (5 bases). Germline V CDR1 and CDR2: SGHNT, YENEEA. The CDR3 has 15 residues. Trimming took 6 bases from V and 2 from J, leaving 11 bases between them. Here the CDR3 DNA reads TGTGCCAGCAGATTAACAGGTACCTATAATTCACCCCTCCACTTT. This sequence encodes CASRLTGTYNSPLHF. The full variable domain, rest sourced from reference TRBV11-3 and TRBJ1-6, is EAGVVQSPRYKIIEKKQPVAFWCNPISGHNTLYWYLQNLGQGPELLIRYENEEAVDDSQLPKDRFSAERLKGVDSTLKIQPAELGDSAVYLCASRLTGTYNSPLHFGNGTRLTVT.

This sequence joins TRBV7-9 and TRBJ1-4; the match to TRBD1 covers 8 bases. Trimming removed 4 bases from V and 5 bases from J; junction bases left unmatched: 9. CDR1 is SEHNR and CDR2 is FQNEAQ in the germline V gene (reference sequence). This CDR3 is built from 16 residues. The CDR3 loop is CASSSHQDRVNEKLFF. In nucleotides, the CDR3 is TGTGCCAGCAGCTCACATCAGGACAGGGTCAATGAAAAACTGTTTTTT. The full variable domain, with the rest looked up from reference TRBV7-9 and TRBJ1-4, is DTGVSQNPRHKITKRGQNVTFRCDPISEHNRLYWYRQTLGQGPEFLTYFQNEAQLEKSRLLSDRFSAERPKGSFSTLEIQRTEQGDSAMYLCASSSHQDRVNEKLFFGSGTQLSVL.

Points on this clone: One end of the junction varies from germline; a read error may be responsible. V is TRBV30 and J is TRBJ1-6; TRBD1 might be the D (6 bases). The CDR3 spans 15 residues. CDR1 GTSNPN and CDR2 SVGIG come from the germline V gene (reference sequence). The DNA of the CDR3 is TGTGCCTGGAGGCGGCTGACAGGAGCCAATTCCCCCCTCCACTTT. This gives the protein CAWRRLTGANSPLHF.